This T cell receptor beta chain was retrieved from a study of early T cells in non-severe SARS-CoV-2 infection. Study overall: The authors sequenced bulk RNA from unsorted whole blood, leaving chains unpaired. Whole-study results and caveats: VDJdb matching skewed toward anti-spike CD8 responses, missing private and CD4 specificities.

Germline-derived CDR1 and CDR2 are SGHVS and FNYEAQ. The CDR3 loop spans 16 amino acids. Trimming took 5 bases from V and 3 from J, leaving 17 bases between them. The protocol attached unique molecular identifiers to individual cDNA molecules. TCRdb re-called the 5' RACE reads through MiXCR, storing one row per CDR3 protein. The sample consists of more than 65,000 distinct CDR3 sequences, around 13% of them appearing once. This clonotype was counted a few times. Its antigen is not known. The TCR sequence derives from an adult who was a healthcare worker with PCR-confirmed SARS-CoV-2 infection or an uninfected control (not recorded which). The chain carries TRBV7-6 and TRBJ2-1; TRBD2 is a possible D gene (6 bases). The sequencing here drew on whole blood, taken at baseline. The chain's CDR3 is CASSPSRDSDYNEQFF. CDR3 DNA: TGTGCCAGCAGCCCCTCCCGGGACTCGGACTACAATGAGCAGTTCTTC.